This entry is about one T cell receptor beta chain. Antigen unknown. The CDR3 has 16 amino acids. CDR1 and CDR2 from the germline V gene are SGDLS and YYNGEE. The V and J ends lost 4 bases and 0 bases respectively, with 15 bases between them. TCRdb re-called the RT-PCR reads with MiXCR, one entry per CDR3 protein. The data hold 650,000 to 800,000 distinct CDR3 sequences, with around 14% observed a single time. These data are taken from a study of response to subunit inactivated influenza vaccine. Findings and limits, study-wide: The authors put forward the suggestion that each seasonal influenza vaccination may bring in only a limited number of new T cells.

The chain links TRBV9 to TRBJ2-3; D uncertain. This specimen consisted of PBMCs from blood, obtained 14 to 15 days before vaccination. The receptor was derived from a man aged 50 to 59 who received an inactivated influenza vaccine. DNA of the CDR3: TGTGCCAGCAGCTTGGGTGGCGGATTTAGCACAGATACGCAGTATTTT. This encodes CASSLGGGFSTDTQYF.